This passage covers 24 T cell receptor beta chains from one sample sequenced in a study of T-cell reconstitution after alpha-beta-depleted transplantation in children. Construction of the TCRbeta library involved unique molecular identifiers. TCRdb recomputed calls from the PCR reads with MiXCR, one row per CDR3 protein. Of a few hundred thousand distinct CDR3 sequences in the sample, around 27% were seen once. Specimen: PBMCs, collected before TCRalphabeta/CD19-depleted stem cell transplant. These receptors originate from a boy younger than two with Wiskott-Aldrich syndrome, due to receive a stem cell transplant.

The table lists this clonotype with a few counts. The genes are TRBV5-5 and TRBJ1-1; TRBD1 might be the D (5 bases). The length of the CDR3 is 15 residues. Germline loops: CDR1 SGHKS, CDR2 YYEKEE (reference sequence). V gave up 0 bases and J gave up 6 bases, with 15 bases separating them. CDR3 DNA: TGTGCCAGCAGCTTGGCCTCGAGGGGTGGGTCTGAAGCTTTCTTT. The encoded protein is CASSLASRGGSEAFF.

This clonotype has just a few counts. The genes are TRBV12-3 or TRBV12-4 and TRBJ2-1, with 12 bases aligning to TRBD2. This CDR3 has 20 residues. V shed 3 bases and J 3 bases; nucleotides not matched to a gene: 15. For the CDR3, the DNA is TGTGCCAGCAGTTTTTTTCCAAGATCCCGGACTAGCGGGAACTACAATGAGCAGTTCTTC. It specifies CASSFFPRSRTSGNYNEQFF.

This clonotype was counted between two and nine times. V and J are TRBV15 and TRBJ2-3; tentatively, D is TRBD1 (5 bases). V was cut by 5 bases and J by 3 bases, with 18 bases left in between. CDR1 is LNHNV and CDR2 is YYDKDF in the germline V gene (reference sequence). The CDR3 is 16 amino acids. In nucleotides, the CDR3 is TGTGCCACCAGCTCCCCAGTAAGGGGAAGGACAGATACGCAGTATTTT. This encodes CATSSPVRGRTDTQYF.

This clonotype was seen at least ten times. This chain connects TRBV20-1 to TRBJ2-2; no definite D call. Between the trimmed V and J ends, which lost 1 base and 4 bases, there was a span of 4 bases. From germline, CDR1 is DFQATT and CDR2 SNEGSKA (reference sequence). The CDR3 is 12 residues long. The CDR3 bases are TGCAGTGCTAGAGGTTCCACCGGGGAGCTGTTTTTT. Its protein is CSARGSTGELFF.

This clonotype was seen more than once but under ten times. V and J are TRBV28 and TRBJ2-2; possible D gene TRBD1, 6 bases. This CDR3 comprises 16 residues. V was trimmed by 3 bases and J by 6 bases, leaving 17 bases between them. Germline V CDR1 and CDR2: MDHEN, SYDVKM. CDR3: CASSLGQGSRSGELFF. Here the CDR3 DNA reads TGTGCCAGCAGTTTGGGGCAGGGGAGTCGATCCGGGGAGCTGTTTTTT.

This rearrangement joins TRBV5-1 to TRBJ2-3; D possibly matches TRBD1 or TRBD2 (5 bases each). V was cut by 2 bases and J by 1 base, with 11 bases left in between. Germline lookup yields CDR1 SGHRS and CDR2 YFSETQ. The length of the CDR3 is 15 residues. CDR3 region: CASSFQGTRTDTQYF. The CDR3 DNA is TGCGCCAGCAGCTTTCAAGGGACGCGCACAGATACGCAGTATTTT.

The rearrangement uses TRBV7-9 and TRBJ2-2, with 9 positions matching TRBD2. V was pared by 4 bases and J by 4 bases, with 7 bases of the junction left unmatched. This CDR3 comprises 16 residues. Germline CDR1 reads SEHNR; CDR2 reads FQNEAQ (reference sequence). The CDR3: CASSSRTSVPTGELFF. In DNA form, the CDR3 reads TGTGCCAGCAGCTCCCGGACTAGCGTTCCCACCGGGGAGCTGTTTTTT.

Only a few counts were recorded for this clonotype. The V gene is TRBV6-1, the J gene TRBJ1-5; D is uncertain. Looked up from germline, CDR1 is MNHNS and CDR2 is SASEGT. V lost 10 bases, J lost 0 bases, and 16 bases lay in between. The CDR3 runs to 15 residues. The DNA of the CDR3 is TGTGCCACCCGGAGCGAGGCTTATAGCAATCAGCCCCAGCATTTT. It yields the protein CATRSEAYSNQPQHF.

On this clonotype: The junction and the germline gene differ at one end; a read error may be behind it. The V gene is TRBV5-1, the J gene TRBJ2-6; 8 positions agree with TRBD1. The CDR3 runs 15 residues. Germline V gives CDR1 SGHRS, CDR2 YFSETQ. DNA for the CDR3: TGTGCCAGCAGCCCGACAGGGGCTGGGGCCAACGTCCTGACTTTC. It translates to CASSPTGAGANVLTF.

In this sample, this clonotype turned up once. The chain has TRBV14 and TRBJ2-1; D possibly corresponds to TRBD2 (6 bases). V lost 2 bases and J lost 0, with 8 bases in between. The CDR3 runs to 15 residues. Germline V gene sequence: CDR1 SGHDN, CDR2 FVKESK. The CDR3 nucleotides read TGTGCCAGCAGCCAACTCGGGAGCTCCTACAATGAGCAGTTCTTC. Its protein is CASSQLGSSYNEQFF.

This clonotype appeared once. The genes are TRBV5-1 and TRBJ2-1; D could derive from TRBD1 or TRBD2 (5 bases each). V shed 4 bases and J shed 8 bases, with 22 bases lying between them. Germline V CDR1 and CDR2: SGHRS, YFSETQ. This CDR3 contains 16 residues. The DNA of the CDR3 is TGCGCCAGCAGCAATACCCGGGGCACCCTAGGCGATGAGCAGTTCTTC. It codes for CASSNTRGTLGDEQFF.

The chain employs TRBV5-1 and TRBJ2-3; 13 positions match TRBD2. V lost 0 bases and J lost 7; bases outside the gene matches: 5. Germline V gives CDR1 SGHRS, CDR2 YFSETQ. The CDR3 has 16 amino acids. The CDR3 protein is CASSLAGTSGTYTQYF. CDR3 DNA: TGCGCCAGCAGCTTGGCCGGGACTAGCGGGACGTATACGCAGTATTTT.

V and J are TRBV15 and TRBJ2-5; 7 nucleotides agree with TRBD2. Germline values: CDR1 LNHNV, CDR2 YYDKDF (reference sequence). This CDR3 region has 16 residues. The ends lost 0 bases at V and 7 bases at J; junction bases unmatched: 11. This CDR3 is CATSRDITGTIPTQYF. Here the CDR3 DNA reads TGTGCCACCAGCAGAGATATTACCGGGACTATACCGACCCAGTACTTC.

The gene calls are TRBV12-3 or TRBV12-4 and TRBJ2-2; the D gene is possibly TRBD1 (7 bases). The V end was cut by 3 bases, the J end by 6 bases, with 23 bases between. The CDR3 is 18 amino acids. The CDR3: CASSLRPNGGGASGELFF. CDR3 sequence (DNA): TGTGCCAGCAGTTTGAGGCCCAATGGAGGGGGCGCGTCCGGGGAGCTGTTTTTT.

The chain is built from TRBV29-1 and TRBJ1-5; D unclear. The V gene lost 0 bases and the J gene lost 0 bases, with 12 bases spanning the gap. The CDR3 spans 16 residues. Germline V gene data show CDR1 as SQVTM and CDR2 as ANQGSEA. The CDR3 sequence is CSVEDPGFHSNQPQHF. CDR3 in DNA: TGCAGCGTTGAAGATCCGGGTTTCCATAGCAATCAGCCCCAGCATTTT. The whole variable domain, filled in from reference TRBV29-1 and TRBJ1-5, reads SAVISQKPSRDICQRGTSLTIQCQVDSQVTMMFWYRQQPGQSLTLIATANQGSEATYESGFVIDKFPISRPNLTFSTLTVSNMSPEDSSIYLCSVEDPGFHSNQPQHFGDGTRLSIL.

The chain employs TRBV12-5 and TRBJ2-1; D might be TRBD2 (6 bases). CDR1 is LGHNT, CDR2 FRNRAP, per germline. V was clipped by 6 bases and J by 2 bases, with 11 bases between them. The CDR3 spans 14 residues. The CDR3 DNA reads TGTGCTAGTGGCCTCGGGAGTCCCTACAATGAGCAGTTCTTC. Translating gives CASGLGSPYNEQFF.

J is TRBJ1-1 and V is TRBV28, with D unresolved. Trimming pared 7 bases from V and 11 bases from J, leaving 17 bases between. The CDR3 contains 12 residues. In germline, CDR1 is MDHEN, CDR2 SYDVKM. CDR3 in DNA: TGTGCCAGCACACTAGGTGAGGGAGGGGCTTTCTTT. Encoded protein: CASTLGEGGAFF. Using reference TRBV28 and TRBJ1-1 for the parts outside the CDR3, the full variable domain is DVKVTQSSRYLVKRTGEKVFLECVQDMDHENMFWYRQDPGLGLRLIYFSYDVKMKEKGDIPEGYSVSREKKERFSLILESASTNQTSMYLCASTLGEGGAFFGQGTRLTVV.

This clonotype was seen only a few times. This rearrangement joins TRBV12-3 or TRBV12-4 to TRBJ2-1; the D is unclear. Trimming took 1 base from V and 10 from J, leaving 8 bases between them. The CDR3 length is 12 residues. The DNA for the CDR3 is TGTGCCAGCAGTTTAGTTTTGCAGGAGCAGTTCTTC. Amino acid sequence: CASSLVLQEQFF.

This clonotype was seen a few times. This sequence joins TRBV7-8 and TRBJ2-3; 7 bases line up with TRBD2. Trimming cost V 2 bases and J 5 bases; bases outside gene matches: 7. The germline V gene encodes CDR1 SGHVS and CDR2 FQNEAQ. This CDR3 is 15 amino acids long. CDR3 nucleotide sequence: TGTGCCAGCAGCTTAACTTCTAGCGGCGGAGATACGCAGTATTTT. Its translation is CASSLTSSGGDTQYF.

The V call is TRBV5-1, the J call TRBJ2-2; D could derive from TRBD1 or TRBD2 (5 bases each). Trimming left V 4 bases short and J 4 bases short, with 20 bases between. This CDR3 has 17 amino acids. Germline V CDR1 and CDR2: SGHRS, YFSETQ. This CDR3 reads CASSVSGTAYITGELFF. DNA of the CDR3: TGCGCCAGCAGCGTCTCCGGGACCGCCTATATCACCGGGGAGCTGTTTTTT.

The rearrangement uses TRBV5-1 and TRBJ2-7; maybe TRBD2 (6 bases). CDR1 and CDR2 from the germline V gene are SGHRS and YFSETQ. Trimming cost V 6 bases and J 2 bases, with 21 bases left between them. This CDR3 comprises 16 residues. CDR3 sequence: CASTTGSGGTTYEQYF. In DNA, the CDR3 is TGCGCCAGCACCACAGGATCTGGGGGGACGACCTACGAGCAGTACTTC.

The chain recombines TRBV7-2 with TRBJ2-7; D ambiguous. V was clipped by 4 bases and J by 3 bases, with 16 bases between them. Germline V lookup: CDR1 SGHTA, CDR2 FQGNSA. CDR3 length: 15 amino acids. The CDR3 here is CASSYISDQSYEQYF. The CDR3 DNA sequence: TGTGCCAGCAGCTACATAAGCGACCAAAGCTACGAGCAGTACTTC.

This clonotype was seen only a few times. The chain links TRBV7-6 to TRBJ2-1; no clear D gene. Trimming stripped 4 bases from V and 3 bases from J, with 10 bases between. Germline-derived CDR1 and CDR2 are SGHVS and FNYEAQ. The CDR3 is made up of 14 amino acids. The CDR3 bases are TGTGCCAGCAGCTCAGACGCATACTACAATGAGCAGTTCTTC. Amino acid sequence: CASSSDAYYNEQFF.

The chain is built from TRBV7-9 and TRBJ2-5; TRBD1 might be the D (6 bases). Trimming took 5 bases from V and 2 from J, leaving 12 bases between them. From germline, CDR1 is SEHNR and CDR2 FQNEAQ (reference sequence). The CDR3 spans 14 residues. The DNA for the CDR3 is TGTGCCAGCAGCCCCAGGGGCCTTCAAGAGACCCAGTACTTC. Protein sequence: CASSPRGLQETQYF.